This T cell receptor beta chain was sequenced in a study of blood T cell repertoires in COVID-19. Generated by immunoSEQ multiplex PCR, the TCRdb table keeps only in-frame clones and is missing some. The sample consists of 130,000 to 150,000 clones, more than 75% of them appearing once. Trimming removed 8 bases from V and 2 bases from J, with 19 bases in between. Germline V gene data show CDR1 as MDHEN and CDR2 as SYDVKM. The CDR3 has 15 residues. This chain uses TRBV28 with TRBJ2-7; D may be TRBD2 (5 bases). The TCR originated in a human donor with acute or convalescent COVID-19. The donor label of this sample is uncertain. Sequencing input: peripheral blood. The CDR3 DNA reads as TGTGCCAGCGTCGTCGGCGGAGGACGGACCTACGAGCAGTACTTC. This codes for CASVVGGGRTYEQYF.